A single sample is the source of the 10 T cell receptor beta chains below, sequenced in a study of Graves' ophthalmopathy and Graves' hyperthyroidism. Amplified TCR beta CDR3 regions were obtained using RNA transcripts as template. The library came from an HTBI-primed first-round RT-PCR and a second-round multiplex PCR. TCRdb reprocessed the multiplex PCR reads via MiXCR and lists one record per CDR3 protein. The profile covers 230,000 or so distinct CDR3 sequences, with 45% appearing a single time and less than 60% taken by the ten largest. Sequencing input: peripheral blood. Source of these receptors: an adult man with Graves' ophthalmopathy.

There are a few counts of this clonotype. This rearrangement joins TRBV3-1 to TRBJ1-1; D ambiguous. The germline gives CDR1 LGHDT, CDR2 YNNKEL (reference sequence). The CDR3 has 14 residues. Trimming left V 0 bases short and J 5 bases short, with 10 bases between. Here the CDR3 reads CASSQDREGTEAFF. The CDR3 DNA reads TGTGCCAGCAGCCAAGATAGGGAGGGAACTGAAGCTTTCTTT.

This clonotype was detected only a few times. The gene calls are TRBV19 and TRBJ2-7, with 10 bases identical to TRBD1. CDR1 is LNHDA, CDR2 SQIVND, per germline (reference sequence). Unmatched junction bases numbered 8, after V lost 5 bases and J lost 4 bases. The CDR3 is 15 amino acids. The CDR3: CASSPSTGGSYEQYF. CDR3 in DNA: TGTGCCAGTAGTCCTTCGACAGGGGGCTCATACGAGCAGTACTTC. The full variable domain, its missing parts supplied by reference TRBV19 and TRBJ2-7, is DGGITQSPKYLFRKEGQNVTLSCEQNLNHDAMYWYRQDPGQGLRLIYYSQIVNDFQKGDIAEGYSVSREKKESFPLTVTSAQKNPTAFYLCASSPSTGGSYEQYFGPGTRLTVT.

This clonotype has just one count. The V gene is TRBV24-1, the J gene TRBJ2-7, with 8 bases that match TRBD2. The CDR3 sequence is 14 residues long. Per germline, CDR1 KGHDR and CDR2 SFDVKD. The J segment lost 1 base and the V segment lost 10 bases, leaving 8 bases of the junction unmatched. The CDR3 sequence is CATWKRGTSYEQYF. The CDR3 DNA sequence: TGTGCCACATGGAAGCGGGGGACTTCCTACGAGCAGTACTTC.

This clonotype showed up just once. The genes are TRBV7-3 and TRBJ1-2; possible D gene TRBD1, 5 bases. There are 15 residues in the CDR3. Germline V gives CDR1 SGHTA, CDR2 FQGTGA. Trimming pared 2 bases from V and 0 bases from J, leaving 10 bases between. The CDR3 bases are TGTGCCAGCAGCTTACCAGGGCCCTCTAACTATGGCTACACCTTC. It is translated as CASSLPGPSNYGYTF.

The V gene is TRBV10-3, the J gene TRBJ2-2, with D possibly matching TRBD1 (6 bases). From germline, CDR1 is ENHRY and CDR2 SYGVKD. The CDR3 has 14 amino acids. Trimming stripped 3 bases from V and 6 bases from J, with 11 bases between. CDR3 DNA sequence: TGTGCCATCAGTGAACGACAGGACTCCGGGGAGCTGTTTTTT. This translates into CAISERQDSGELFF.

This clonotype showed up just a few times. The J gene is TRBJ1-1, the V gene TRBV7-9, with D perhaps matching TRBD1 (5 bases). Trimming took off 5 bases at V and 0 bases at J, with 19 bases between the two ends. Per germline, CDR1 SEHNR and CDR2 FQNEAQ (reference sequence). The CDR3 runs to 17 residues. The CDR3 DNA reads as TGTGCCAGCAGCCCCACCGGTTTCGACAGCTTGAACACTGAAGCTTTCTTT. As protein: CASSPTGFDSLNTEAFF.

This clonotype showed up just once. For the CDR3, the DNA is TGTGCCAGCAGCCAAGATCAGACAAGCAAACTGTTTTTT. Its translation: CASSQDQTSKLFF. J is TRBJ1-4 and V is TRBV3-1; D unresolved. This CDR3 region has 13 residues. With 0 bases removed from V and 11 bases from J, the gap between germline ends came to 10 bases. CDR1 and CDR2 from the germline V gene are LGHDT and YNNKEL (reference sequence).

The J gene is TRBJ2-2, the V gene TRBV7-2, with 8 bases identical to TRBD1. V lost 5 bases and J lost 15; bases outside the gene matches: 14. Germline assignment: CDR1 SGHTA and CDR2 FQGNSA. This CDR3 spans 14 amino acids. The CDR3 coding sequence is TGTGCCAGCAGCCAAGATATCGGGGACAGGTGGTTGTTTTTT. It translates to CASSQDIGDRWLFF.

This sequence joins TRBV7-6 and TRBJ2-7; 15 positions match TRBD2. The CDR3 is made up of 16 amino acids. V trimming: 5 bases; J trimming: 7 bases; junction bases outside the gene matches: 9. Germline CDR1 SGHVS, CDR2 FNYEAQ. CDR3 region: CASSPIPGTSGREQYF. Here the CDR3 DNA reads TGTGCCAGCAGCCCAATCCCCGGGACTAGCGGGAGGGAGCAGTACTTC.

This clonotype showed up just a few times. The rearrangement joins TRBV5-1 to TRBJ1-2, with a weak D call TRBD1 (5 bases). Germline loops: CDR1 SGHRS, CDR2 YFSETQ. This CDR3 spans 14 amino acids. V was trimmed by 0 bases and J by 7 bases, leaving 13 bases between them. The CDR3 DNA is TGCGCCAGCAGCTTGGAACAGGTTCACGGTGGCTACACCTTC. Translating gives CASSLEQVHGGYTF.